These T cell receptor beta chains were read from a single sample in a study of blood T cell repertoires in COVID-19. Repertoires were generated with immunoSEQ multiplex PCR, while TCRdb's copy carries only in-frame clones and drops some. This repertoire shows 60,000 to 75,000 clones, around nine tenths found once; its top ten account for about an eighth. Sequenced sample: peripheral blood. The receptors were sampled from a woman between 55 and 75 years old with acute or convalescent COVID-19. Each CDR3 is given with its conserved first and last residue. Fields, in order: clone size, J gene, V gene, D gene, CDR3 protein, CDR3 DNA. D genes are given only for firm matches. A row's size may be missing; if present it is once, few, many or a size class.

clone size: -; J gene: TRBJ1-2; V gene: TRBV2; D gene: TRBD1; CDR3 protein: CASSVLRTGYGYTF; CDR3 DNA: TGTGCCAGCAGTGTTTTGAGGACAGGGTATGGCTACACCTTC
clone size: few; J gene: TRBJ2-3; V gene: TRBV15; D gene: TRBD2; CDR3 protein: CATSRTSGGADTQYF; CDR3 DNA: TGTGCCACCAGCAGGACTAGCGGGGGGGCAGATACGCAGTATTTT
clone size: -; J gene: TRBJ2-3; V gene: TRBV6-5; D gene: TRBD1; CDR3 protein: CASSRPGQGTDTQYF; CDR3 DNA: TGTGCCAGCAGCCGCCCGGGACAGGGGACAGATACGCAGTATTTT
clone size: -; J gene: TRBJ1-2; V gene: TRBV29-1; D gene: -; CDR3 protein: CSAWRGRASGYTF; CDR3 DNA: TGCAGCGCGTGGCGGGGCAGGGCTAGTGGCTACACCTTC
clone size: -; J gene: TRBJ1-5; V gene: TRBV19; D gene: TRBD1; CDR3 protein: CASSLYMTGDSNQPQHF; CDR3 DNA: TGTGCCAGTAGTTTATACATGACAGGGGATAGCAATCAGCCCCAGCATTTT
clone size: -; J gene: TRBJ2-7; V gene: TRBV5-4; D gene: TRBD1; CDR3 protein: CASSLDRGGWPYEQYF; CDR3 DNA: TGTGCCAGCAGCCTAGACAGAGGGGGCTGGCCCTACGAGCAGTACTTC
clone size: -; J gene: TRBJ1-2; V gene: TRBV6-2/TRBV6-3; D gene: TRBD1; CDR3 protein: CASSYNRGVLSHGYTF; CDR3 DNA: TGTGCCAGCAGTTACAACAGGGGAGTCTTATCCCATGGCTACACCTTC
clone size: -; J gene: TRBJ2-7; V gene: TRBV3-1/TRBV3-2; D gene: TRBD2; CDR3 protein: CASSPRASGGNYEQYF; CDR3 DNA: TGTGCCAGCAGCCCCCGGGCTAGCGGGGGCAACTACGAGCAGTACTTC
clone size: -; J gene: TRBJ1-3; V gene: TRBV27; D gene: -; CDR3 protein: CASSLSYGTSLLSGNTIYF; CDR3 DNA: TGTGCCAGCAGTTTATCTTACGGGACAAGTCTACTTTCTGGAAACACCATATATTTT
clone size: -; J gene: TRBJ2-7; V gene: TRBV2; D gene: TRBD1; CDR3 protein: CASSESGGYEQYF; CDR3 DNA: TGTGCCAGCAGTGAATCAGGGGGCTACGAGCAGTACTTC
clone size: -; J gene: TRBJ2-1; V gene: TRBV7-6; D gene: TRBD2; CDR3 protein: CASSTGTSGDYNEQFF; CDR3 DNA: TGTGCCAGCAGCACCGGGACTAGCGGGGATTACAATGAGCAGTTCTTC
clone size: -; J gene: TRBJ1-2; V gene: TRBV9; D gene: TRBD1; CDR3 protein: CASSVGEGAIRGYTF; CDR3 DNA: TGTGCCAGCAGCGTAGGTGAGGGGGCTATTCGCGGCTACACCTTC
clone size: -; J gene: TRBJ2-1; V gene: TRBV7-2; D gene: TRBD2; CDR3 protein: CASSPVLAGMGEQFF; CDR3 DNA: TGTGCCAGCAGCCCGGTGCTAGCGGGGATGGGTGAGCAGTTCTTC
clone size: once; J gene: TRBJ2-5; V gene: TRBV7-2; D gene: TRBD2; CDR3 protein: CASSGQLAGGETQYF; CDR3 DNA: TGTGCCAGCAGCGGGCAACTAGCGGGGGGGGAGACCCAGTACTTC
clone size: -; J gene: TRBJ2-1; V gene: TRBV5-1; D gene: TRBD1; CDR3 protein: CASSGTGAASNEQFF; CDR3 DNA: TGCGCCAGCAGCGGGACAGGGGCTGCTTCCAATGAGCAGTTCTTC
clone size: once; J gene: TRBJ2-2; V gene: TRBV2; D gene: -; CDR3 protein: CASSDPGERTGELFF; CDR3 DNA: TGTGCCAGCAGTGATCCAGGGGAGCGAACCGGGGAGCTGTTTTTT
clone size: -; J gene: TRBJ2-7; V gene: TRBV2; D gene: -; CDR3 protein: CASSPLVEQYF; CDR3 DNA: TGTGCCAGCAGCCCACTCGTCGAGCAGTACTTC
clone size: -; J gene: TRBJ1-4; V gene: TRBV9; D gene: -; CDR3 protein: CASSVGQAGGEKLFF; CDR3 DNA: TGTGCCAGCAGCGTAGGACAGGCGGGTGGTGAAAAACTGTTTTTT
clone size: -; J gene: TRBJ2-3; V gene: TRBV6-2/TRBV6-3; D gene: TRBD2; CDR3 protein: CASSSTSGGPSTDTQYF; CDR3 DNA: TGTGCCAGCAGTTCGACTAGCGGGGGCCCTAGCACAGATACGCAGTATTTT
clone size: -; J gene: TRBJ2-3; V gene: TRBV9; D gene: -; CDR3 protein: CASSALSTDTQYF; CDR3 DNA: TGTGCCAGCAGCGCCCTTAGCACAGATACGCAGTATTTT
clone size: once; J gene: TRBJ2-1; V gene: TRBV4-1; D gene: -; CDR3 protein: CASSQALVGSYNEQFF; CDR3 DNA: TGCGCCAGCAGCCAAGCCTTAGTCGGGTCCTACAATGAGCAGTTCTTC
clone size: -; J gene: TRBJ2-2; V gene: TRBV9; D gene: -; CDR3 protein: CASSAGLDLYTGELFF; CDR3 DNA: TGTGCCAGCAGTGCCGGCCTAGACCTCTACACCGGGGAGCTGTTTTTT
clone size: -; J gene: TRBJ2-1; V gene: TRBV2; D gene: -; CDR3 protein: CASSDRRADSYNEQFF; CDR3 DNA: TGTGCCAGCAGTGATCGGAGGGCGGACTCCTACAATGAGCAGTTCTTC
clone size: -; J gene: TRBJ2-1; V gene: TRBV11-3; D gene: TRBD2; CDR3 protein: CASSLDGGAGEQFF; CDR3 DNA: TGTGCCAGCAGCTTAGACGGGGGGGCCGGTGAGCAGTTCTTC
clone size: -; J gene: TRBJ1-2; V gene: TRBV19; D gene: -; CDR3 protein: CASSMTVFYGYTF; CDR3 DNA: TGTGCCAGTAGTATGACAGTTTTCTATGGCTACACCTTC
clone size: -; J gene: TRBJ1-1; V gene: TRBV19; D gene: -; CDR3 protein: CASSIDTGTRLNTEAFF; CDR3 DNA: TGTGCCAGTAGTATAGACACCGGGACAAGATTGAACACTGAAGCTTTCTTT
clone size: -; J gene: TRBJ2-4; V gene: TRBV6-6; D gene: -; CDR3 protein: CASSFQAKNIQYF; CDR3 DNA: TGTGCCAGCAGCTTTCAGGCCAAAAACATTCAGTACTTC
clone size: -; J gene: TRBJ2-3; V gene: TRBV3-1/TRBV3-2; D gene: TRBD2; CDR3 protein: CASSPLHRGGADTQYF; CDR3 DNA: TGTGCCAGCAGCCCTCTCCATCGCGGGGGGGCGGATACGCAGTATTTT
clone size: few; J gene: TRBJ1-2; V gene: TRBV4-1; D gene: TRBD1; CDR3 protein: CASSRSGQSSGYTF; CDR3 DNA: TGCGCCAGCAGCCGCTCGGGACAGTCTAGTGGCTACACCTTC
clone size: few; J gene: TRBJ1-6; V gene: TRBV6-5; D gene: -; CDR3 protein: CASSSVQGRNSPLHF; CDR3 DNA: TGTGCCAGCAGTTCCGTCCAGGGAAGAAATTCACCCCTCCACTTT
clone size: once; J gene: TRBJ2-1; V gene: TRBV7-3; D gene: TRBD2; CDR3 protein: CASSLTPGLAGGPNEQFF; CDR3 DNA: TGTGCCAGCAGCTTAACCCCCGGGCTAGCGGGGGGTCCCAATGAGCAGTTCTTC
clone size: few; J gene: TRBJ1-5; V gene: TRBV5-6; D gene: -; CDR3 protein: CASSWGFLGNQPQHF; CDR3 DNA: TGTGCCAGCAGCTGGGGCTTTCTGGGCAATCAGCCCCAGCATTTT
clone size: -; J gene: TRBJ1-2; V gene: TRBV28; D gene: -; CDR3 protein: CASSQRGGTYGYTF; CDR3 DNA: TGTGCCAGCAGCCAACGCGGGGGCACATATGGCTACACCTTC
clone size: -; J gene: TRBJ2-3; V gene: TRBV24-1; D gene: TRBD2; CDR3 protein: CATSDGPTSGDTDTQYF; CDR3 DNA: TGTGCCACCAGTGATGGCCCGACTAGCGGAGACACAGATACGCAGTATTTT
clone size: -; J gene: TRBJ2-7; V gene: TRBV7-9; D gene: -; CDR3 protein: CASSYQVREQYF; CDR3 DNA: TGTGCCAGCAGCTATCAGGTTAGGGAGCAGTACTTC
clone size: -; J gene: TRBJ1-4; V gene: TRBV12-3/TRBV12-4; D gene: -; CDR3 protein: CASSPRQVGKLFF; CDR3 DNA: TGTGCCAGCAGTCCCAGACAGGTTGGAAAACTGTTTTTT
clone size: -; J gene: TRBJ1-2; V gene: TRBV30; D gene: TRBD1; CDR3 protein: CAWSAGQGAQGYGYTF; CDR3 DNA: TGTGCCTGGAGTGCCGGACAGGGGGCCCAGGGGTATGGCTACACCTTC
clone size: -; J gene: TRBJ2-7; V gene: TRBV5-1; D gene: TRBD1; CDR3 protein: CASSTGQDYEQYF; CDR3 DNA: TGCGCCAGCAGCACCGGACAGGACTACGAGCAGTACTTC
clone size: -; J gene: TRBJ1-2; V gene: TRBV2; D gene: -; CDR3 protein: CASSEGSGGKDGYTF; CDR3 DNA: TGTGCCAGCAGTGAAGGTTCCGGGGGGAAGGATGGCTACACCTTC
clone size: -; J gene: TRBJ2-3; V gene: TRBV9; D gene: -; CDR3 protein: CASPPLASDTQYF; CDR3 DNA: TGTGCCAGCCCCCCTCTAGCATCTGATACGCAGTATTTT
clone size: few; J gene: TRBJ2-7; V gene: TRBV9; D gene: -; CDR3 protein: CASSVEPGLIGEQYF; CDR3 DNA: TGTGCCAGCAGCGTAGAGCCAGGTCTAATTGGCGAGCAGTACTTC
clone size: few; J gene: TRBJ1-5; V gene: TRBV7-8; D gene: TRBD1; CDR3 protein: CASSPEHRGYSNQPQHF; CDR3 DNA: TGTGCCAGCAGCCCAGAACACAGGGGTTACAGCAATCAGCCCCAGCATTTT
clone size: -; J gene: TRBJ2-2; V gene: TRBV30; D gene: TRBD2; CDR3 protein: CAWRKRGNTGELFF; CDR3 DNA: TGTGCCTGGAGGAAGCGGGGGAACACCGGGGAGCTGTTTTTT
clone size: -; J gene: TRBJ2-4; V gene: TRBV7-2; D gene: TRBD1; CDR3 protein: CASRGDRANKNIQYF; CDR3 DNA: TGTGCCAGCAGAGGGGACAGGGCTAACAAAAACATTCAGTACTTC
clone size: -; J gene: TRBJ2-7; V gene: TRBV10-2; D gene: -; CDR3 protein: CASSAGTYYEQYF; CDR3 DNA: TGCGCCAGCAGTGCGGGGACTTACTACGAGCAGTACTTC
clone size: -; J gene: TRBJ2-1; V gene: TRBV5-5; D gene: -; CDR3 protein: CASSLLSGLGNEQFF; CDR3 DNA: TGTGCCAGCAGCTTATTATCAGGGCTAGGCAATGAGCAGTTCTTC
clone size: -; J gene: TRBJ1-1; V gene: TRBV11-2; D gene: TRBD1; CDR3 protein: CASSSLGGTGPFTEAFF; CDR3 DNA: TGTGCCAGCAGCTCCTTGGGAGGGACAGGGCCTTTCACTGAAGCTTTCTTT
clone size: -; J gene: TRBJ2-7; V gene: TRBV19; D gene: TRBD1; CDR3 protein: CASSPYRDRSSYEQYF; CDR3 DNA: TGTGCCAGTAGCCCTTACCGGGACAGAAGCTCCTACGAGCAGTACTTC
clone size: once; J gene: TRBJ1-1; V gene: TRBV19; D gene: TRBD1; CDR3 protein: CASSITLYMGQGSTEAFF; CDR3 DNA: TGTGCCAGTAGTATTACCCTGTATATGGGACAGGGATCCACTGAAGCTTTCTTT
clone size: -; J gene: TRBJ2-7; V gene: TRBV27; D gene: TRBD2; CDR3 protein: CASSLSPAGVHEQYF; CDR3 DNA: TGTGCCAGCAGTTTATCGCCAGCGGGGGTACACGAGCAGTACTTC
clone size: -; J gene: TRBJ2-3; V gene: TRBV6-1; D gene: -; CDR3 protein: CASEEATSTDTQYF; CDR3 DNA: TGTGCCAGCGAGGAGGCAACTAGCACAGATACGCAGTATTTT